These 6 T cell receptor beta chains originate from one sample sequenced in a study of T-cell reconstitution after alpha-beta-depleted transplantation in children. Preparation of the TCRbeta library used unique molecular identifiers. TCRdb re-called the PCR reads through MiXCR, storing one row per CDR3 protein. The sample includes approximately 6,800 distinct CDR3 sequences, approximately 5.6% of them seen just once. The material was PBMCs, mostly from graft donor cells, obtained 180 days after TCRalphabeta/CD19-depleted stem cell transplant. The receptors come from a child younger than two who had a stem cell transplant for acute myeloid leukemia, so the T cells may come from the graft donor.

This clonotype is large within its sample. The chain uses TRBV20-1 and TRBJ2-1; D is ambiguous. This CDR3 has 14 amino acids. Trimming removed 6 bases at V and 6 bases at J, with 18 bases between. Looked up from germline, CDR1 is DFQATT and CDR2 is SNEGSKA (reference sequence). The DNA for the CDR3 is TGCAGTGCACCCGGATCTCAACGTCTCAATGAGCAGTTCTTC. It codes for CSAPGSQRLNEQFF.

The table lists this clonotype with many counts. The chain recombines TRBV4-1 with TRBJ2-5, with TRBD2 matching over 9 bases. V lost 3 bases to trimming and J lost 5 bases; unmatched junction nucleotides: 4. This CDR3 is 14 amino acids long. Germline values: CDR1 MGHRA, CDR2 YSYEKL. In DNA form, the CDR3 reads TGCGCCAGCAGCCAGACTAGCGGTAGGGAGACCCAGTACTTC. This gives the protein CASSQTSGRETQYF.

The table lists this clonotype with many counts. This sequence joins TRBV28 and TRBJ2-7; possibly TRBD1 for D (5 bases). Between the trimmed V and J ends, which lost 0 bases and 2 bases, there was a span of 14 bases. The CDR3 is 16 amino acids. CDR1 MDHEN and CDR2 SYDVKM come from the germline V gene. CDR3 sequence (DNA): TGTGCCAGCAGTTTATGGGACATTAAAGGGCCCTACGAGCAGTACTTC. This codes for CASSLWDIKGPYEQYF.

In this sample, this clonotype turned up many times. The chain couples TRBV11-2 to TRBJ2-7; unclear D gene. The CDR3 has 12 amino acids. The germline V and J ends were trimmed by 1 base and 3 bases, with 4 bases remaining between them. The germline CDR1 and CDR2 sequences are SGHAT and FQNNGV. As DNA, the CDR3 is TGTGCCAGCAGCTTAGGACACTACGAGCAGTACTTC. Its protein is CASSLGHYEQYF.

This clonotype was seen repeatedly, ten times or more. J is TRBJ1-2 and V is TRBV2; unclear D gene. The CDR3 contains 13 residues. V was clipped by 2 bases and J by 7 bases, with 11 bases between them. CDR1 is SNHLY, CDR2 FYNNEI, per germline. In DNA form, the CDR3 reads TGTGCCAGCAGTGAATCGAGGTCTTCTGGCTACACCTTC. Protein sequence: CASSESRSSGYTF.

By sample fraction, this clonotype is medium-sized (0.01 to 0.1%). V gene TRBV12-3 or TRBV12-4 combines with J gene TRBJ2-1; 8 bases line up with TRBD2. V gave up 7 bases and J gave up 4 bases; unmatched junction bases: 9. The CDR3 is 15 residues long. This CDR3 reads CASTMGASGYNEQFF. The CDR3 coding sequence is TGTGCCAGCACCATGGGGGCTAGCGGGTACAATGAGCAGTTCTTC.